This note documents a single T cell receptor (beta chain) sequence. The data are from a study of T-cell memory formation after mild COVID-19. The junction had 7 bases not matched to a gene; V was cut back by 10 bases and J by 10 bases. The CDR3 length is 11 residues. Germline V gene lookup returns CDR1 MNHEY and CDR2 SVGEGT. TCRdb processed the 5' RACE reads anew with MiXCR; each CDR3 protein has one entry. Seen here are roughly 200,000 distinct CDR3 sequences, 20% to 25% observed once, and the top ten hold under 25%. The V and J genes are TRBV6-2 or TRBV6-3 and TRBJ2-1, with 7 bases identical to TRBD2. The clonotype comes from an adult woman who had mild COVID-19 (a few samples of this study predate the infection). Cell type and time point are not known. The specimen sequenced was PBMCs or a T cell subset sorted from them (not recorded which). The CDR3, as DNA: TGTGCCACCGATCTCGGGAGGGAGCAGTTCTTC. It specifies CATDLGREQFF.